This TCR beta chain was profiled in a study of shared clonotypes between healthy human individuals. This clone was seen just once. Clones were sequenced by immunoSEQ multiplex PCR, and TCRdb holds only the in-frame ones, with some missing. Here the sample spans 1,400,000 or so clones, 98% being singletons. Germline CDR1 and CDR2: SQVTM and ANQGSEA. The CDR3 is 19 residues long. Germline trimming cut 1 base from V and 0 bases from J; bases unmatched to any gene: 10. This TCR was sampled from a man aged 30 to 39 in good health. The chain couples TRBV29-1 to TRBJ2-1; 12 positions agree with TRBD2. The sample comprised naive CD4+ T cells sorted from blood. Subset reported: CD45RA+ positively selected. This chain's CDR3 is CSVEGTGTSGYVSYNEQFF. The CDR3 DNA is TGCAGCGTTGAAGGTACCGGGACTAGCGGGTACGTCTCCTACAATGAGCAGTTCTTC.